Detailed here is one T cell receptor (beta chain). The PCR used 60 Vbeta and 13 Jbeta primers. The data were produced by immunoSEQ multiplex PCR, yet TCRdb's version contains in-frame clones alone and is incomplete. The repertoire table contains roughly 76,000 clones. The CDR3 totals 17 residues. Trimming pared 0 bases from V and 1 base from J, leaving 15 bases between. CDR1 is KGHSH and CDR2 is LQKENI in the germline V gene. This record belongs to a study of cytomegalovirus exposure and HLA in healthy donors. Sequenced sample: PBMCs. The sequence was collected from a female donor in good health and CMV-seropositive. The chain combines TRBV18 with TRBJ2-5; weak D call: TRBD2 (6 bases). The CDR3 reads CASSPPRAGRFQETQYF. DNA for the CDR3: TGTGCCAGCTCACCACCAAGAGCGGGCCGTTTCCAAGAGACCCAGTACTTC.